A selection of T cell receptor beta chains follows, all from one sample in a study of blood T cell repertoires in COVID-19. Only in-frame clones appear in the TCRdb table, and some are missing; sequencing was by immunoSEQ multiplex PCR. The repertoire holds 400,000 to 450,000 clones, with 80% to 90% as singletons. The sample consisted of PBMCs or T cells enriched from blood (not recorded which). These receptors were taken from a man aged 30 to 45 who had recovered from COVID-19. The CDR3 runs from the conserved cysteine through the conserved F or W. The D gene is left open where the match is weak. A clone size is listed for some rows: how often the clone was seen (once, few, many), or a class if it is expanded.

D gene	V gene	clone size	J gene	CDR3 protein	CDR3 DNA
TRBD1	TRBV19	.	TRBJ2-5	CASSTGGSQETQYF	TGTGCCAGTAGTACAGGGGGTTCCCAAGAGACCCAGTACTTC
.	TRBV27	.	TRBJ2-2	CASSWGVGGELFF	TGTGCCAGCAGTTGGGGGGTTGGCGGGGAGCTGTTTTTT
.	TRBV28	.	TRBJ1-1	CAIGGAKGTEAFF	TGTGCCATCGGTGGGGCCAAGGGCACTGAAGCTTTCTTT
TRBD2	TRBV30	.	TRBJ2-1	CAWSNGRVRQYNEQFF	TGTGCCTGGAGTAATGGGAGGGTTCGGCAATACAATGAGCAGTTCTTC
TRBD1	TRBV7-6	.	TRBJ2-2	CASSFRTGFTGELFF	TGTGCCAGCAGCTTTCGGACAGGGTTTACCGGGGAGCTGTTTTTT
TRBD1	TRBV18	.	TRBJ2-7	CASSPGQGVYEQYF	TGTGCCAGCTCACCGGGACAGGGGGTCTACGAGCAGTACTTC
TRBD1	TRBV9	once	TRBJ1-2	CASSVAQGSYGYTF	TGTGCCAGCAGCGTAGCACAGGGGTCCTATGGCTACACCTTC
TRBD2	TRBV7-8	once	TRBJ2-7	CASSATTSGKYEQYF	TGTGCCAGCAGCGCCACGACTAGCGGGAAGTACGAGCAGTACTTC
TRBD2	TRBV4-2	.	TRBJ2-1	CASSISGTNEQFF	TGTGCCAGCAGCATTAGCGGGACCAATGAGCAGTTCTTC
TRBD2	TRBV27	.	TRBJ2-7	CASSSPGLLYEQYF	TGTGCCAGCAGTTCTCCGGGACTACTCTACGAGCAGTACTTC
TRBD2	TRBV19	once	TRBJ2-7	CASSSAGVYEQYF	TGTGCCAGTAGTTCAGCGGGGGTCTACGAGCAGTACTTC
.	TRBV24-1	.	TRBJ2-2	CATGAYTGELFF	TGTGCCACCGGAGCCTACACCGGGGAGCTGTTTTTT
TRBD1	TRBV12-3/TRBV12-4	.	TRBJ2-1	CASIDRGWNEQFF	TGTGCCAGCATAGACAGGGGCTGGAATGAGCAGTTCTTC
TRBD2	TRBV9	once	TRBJ2-5	CASSVDPSGSFETQYF	TGTGCCAGCAGCGTTGATCCTAGCGGGAGTTTCGAGACCCAGTACTTC
TRBD1	TRBV5-1	.	TRBJ1-1	CASSSRQGANTEAFF	TGCGCCAGCAGCTCCCGACAGGGCGCAAACACTGAAGCTTTCTTT
TRBD1	TRBV18	.	TRBJ1-2	CASSPGTANYGYTF	TGTGCCAGCTCACCCGGGACAGCTAACTATGGCTACACCTTC
.	TRBV5-1	.	TRBJ2-5	CASSLAGETQYF	TGCGCCAGCAGCTTGGCCGGTGAGACCCAGTACTTC
.	TRBV5-1	.	TRBJ2-2	CASSITGELFF	TGCGCCAGCAGCATAACCGGGGAGCTGTTTTTT
.	TRBV12-5	.	TRBJ1-5	CASDTQGNQPQHF	TGTGCTAGTGACACCCAGGGGAATCAGCCCCAGCATTTT
.	TRBV5-1	.	TRBJ1-6	CASSLEGSSYNSPLHF	TGCGCCAGCAGCTTGGAAGGGAGCTCCTATAATTCACCCCTCCACTTT
TRBD1	TRBV19	.	TRBJ1-5	CASTGQGPYGNQPQHF	TGTGCCAGCACAGGACAGGGACCCTATGGCAATCAGCCCCAGCATTTT
.	TRBV5-5	.	TRBJ2-3	CASSPAGQDTQYF	TGTGCCAGCAGCCCCGCGGGCCAAGATACGCAGTATTTT
TRBD2	TRBV12-5	.	TRBJ2-7	CASGLLGRYDEQYF	TGTGCTAGTGGTTTGCTCGGGAGGTACGACGAGCAGTACTTC
TRBD2	TRBV6-5	.	TRBJ2-7	CASGRAGGSTYEQYF	TGTGCCAGCGGACGAGCGGGAGGCTCAACCTACGAGCAGTACTTC
.	TRBV9	.	TRBJ2-5	CASSIGTFQETQYF	TGTGCCAGCAGCATCGGGACTTTCCAAGAGACCCAGTACTTC
.	TRBV29-1	.	TRBJ2-2	CSAAGSANTGELFF	TGCAGCGCCGCGGGGTCCGCGAACACCGGGGAGCTGTTTTTT
TRBD2	TRBV9	.	TRBJ2-3	CASNPGVLAGEADTQYF	TGTGCCAGCAACCCAGGGGTACTAGCGGGAGAAGCAGATACGCAGTATTTT
.	TRBV5-1	few	TRBJ2-5	CASSFLRQETQYF	TGCGCCAGCAGCTTCCTCCGGCAAGAGACCCAGTACTTC
TRBD1	TRBV11-2	.	TRBJ2-2	CASNLRQGSGELFF	TGTGCCAGCAACTTACGACAGGGGTCCGGGGAGCTGTTTTTT
.	TRBV12-3/TRBV12-4	once	TRBJ1-2	CASSLRGAYGYTF	TGTGCCAGCAGTTTACGGGGGGCGTATGGCTACACCTTC
.	TRBV19	.	TRBJ2-7	CASSTGINRGEQYF	TGTGCCAGTAGTACCGGGATCAACCGGGGCGAGCAGTACTTC
TRBD2	TRBV9	once	TRBJ2-1	CASSVGREGKQFF	TGTGCCAGCAGCGTAGGGCGGGAGGGAAAGCAGTTCTTC
.	TRBV21-1	.	TRBJ2-5	CASSIQGTEKETQYF	TGTGCCAGCAGCATCCAGGGGACGGAAAAAGAGACCCAGTACTTC
TRBD2	TRBV19	.	TRBJ2-1	CASSGATSGNNEQFF	TGTGCCAGTAGTGGCGCCACTAGCGGAAACAATGAGCAGTTCTTC
TRBD1	TRBV5-4	once	TRBJ2-7	CASSVGQEISYEQYF	TGTGCCAGCAGCGTCGGACAGGAGATCTCCTACGAGCAGTACTTC
TRBD2	TRBV19	.	TRBJ2-7	CASAGLAGLGEQYF	TGTGCCAGTGCCGGACTAGCGGGATTAGGCGAGCAGTACTTC
TRBD1	TRBV6-6	.	TRBJ2-7	CASSSFLQGGSEQYF	TGTGCCAGCAGTTCGTTTCTACAGGGGGGTTCCGAGCAGTACTTC
.	TRBV7-9	.	TRBJ2-7	CASSKTGFLEQYF	TGTGCCAGCAGTAAAACAGGGTTCCTTGAGCAGTACTTC
.	TRBV6-2/TRBV6-3	once	TRBJ1-5	CASTPGAVQPQHF	TGTGCCAGCACCCCTGGGGCAGTTCAGCCCCAGCATTTT